The rows below give T cell receptor beta chains drawn from one sample of a study of a mutant IDH1 vaccine in newly diagnosed glioma. These TCRs are of unknown antigen specificity. This table comes from immunoSEQ multiplex PCR, and its TCRdb copy is limited to in-frame clones, with some not included. The table records 70,000 to 95,000 clones, around 85% of them present only once. The sequences come from PBMCs, collected from a glioma patient whose treatment included an IDH1 peptide vaccine. Receptor source: a woman aged 45-60 years with glioma. Both conserved end residues are part of each CDR3. Each record gives: CDR3 DNA, CDR3 protein, J gene, V gene, clone size, D gene. A D gene is named only where the DNA matches it firmly. The listing skips clone size in some rows; elsewhere it reads once, few, many or a size class.

TGTGCCACCAGCAGAGATCCGGGACTAGCGGGCTACAATGAGCAGTTCTTC,CATSRDPGLAGYNEQFF,TRBJ2-1,TRBV15,once,TRBD2
TGTGCCAGCAGCTTAGGCGAGACTAGCGGGACCTACGAGCAGTACTTC,CASSLGETSGTYEQYF,TRBJ2-7,TRBV7-9,-,TRBD2
TGTGCCAGTATTCGCGGGGACACCGGGGAGCTGTTTTTT,CASIRGDTGELFF,TRBJ2-2,TRBV19,-,-
TGTGCCAGCACCCCCCCGGGGGCTGATCAGCCCCAGCATTTT,CASTPPGADQPQHF,TRBJ1-5,TRBV25-1,few,-
TGTGCTAGTGGTGTGGGGACAGGGAAGACCAATGAGCAGTTCTTC,CASGVGTGKTNEQFF,TRBJ2-1,TRBV12-5,-,TRBD1
TGTGCCAGCAGCGTAGGCAGCAAAAACATTCAGTACTTC,CASSVGSKNIQYF,TRBJ2-4,TRBV9,-,-
TGTGCCAGCAGCGCACTCAGCTCTGGAAACACCATATATTTT,CASSALSSGNTIYF,TRBJ1-3,TRBV7-9,-,-
TGTGCCAGCTCAACCGGGACAGGGCTCTACGAGCAGTACTTC,CASSTGTGLYEQYF,TRBJ2-7,TRBV18,-,TRBD1
TGTGCCAGCAGGGAGCCAGGGCAGTACTTC,CASREPGQYF,TRBJ2-7,TRBV2,-,-
TGTGCCAGCACCCTATCAGGACGGCCCGATTCACCCCTCCACTTT,CASTLSGRPDSPLHF,TRBJ1-6,TRBV2,-,-
TGCGCCAGCAGCCAAGGGGGAATCTTAAGGGGGCCCCCTGACTCTGGGGCCAACGTCCTGACTTTC,CASSQGGILRGPPDSGANVLTF,TRBJ2-6,TRBV4-1,once,TRBD1
TGTGCCAGCTCACCAGAAGGCCTCGAGCAGTACTTC,CASSPEGLEQYF,TRBJ2-7,TRBV18,-,-
TGTGCCAGCAGCTCTCAGGGGGTGGCCGGGGAGCTGTTTTTT,CASSSQGVAGELFF,TRBJ2-2,TRBV7-3,-,TRBD1
TGTGCCAGCACCCCCGAGGAATTGAACTATGGCTACACCTTC,CASTPEELNYGYTF,TRBJ1-2,TRBV27,-,-
TGTGCCAGACTCGAACCGGGAAGCCGAGGGGGTGAGCAGTACTTC,CARLEPGSRGGEQYF,TRBJ2-7,TRBV19,-,-
TGTGCCAGCAGCCAATGGGCCCTCCCCAGCCCCTACGAGCAGTACTTC,CASSQWALPSPYEQYF,TRBJ2-7,TRBV7-8,-,-
TGTGCCAGCTCACCGGAATCAGGGGCAAACGATGGCTACACCTTC,CASSPESGANDGYTF,TRBJ1-2,TRBV18,-,-
TGTGCCAGCAGTCCCGACAGGGGCGGGTACAATGAGCAGTTCTTC,CASSPDRGGYNEQFF,TRBJ2-1,TRBV6-6,-,TRBD1
TGTGCCAGCAGTTCAAGGACGGGACAGACCTGGGGTAGGGGCTACGAGCAGTACTTC,CASSSRTGQTWGRGYEQYF,TRBJ2-7,TRBV28,once,TRBD1
TGTGCCAGCTGCCCGAGGGAGCGGGAGACCCAGTACTTC,CASCPRERETQYF,TRBJ2-5,TRBV7-2,-,-
TGTGCCAGCCGGGGGTGGCAGGGGCCTGGCTACACCTTC,CASRGWQGPGYTF,TRBJ1-2,TRBV28,-,-
TGCAGTGCTAAGTACACCGGGGAGCTGTTTTTT,CSAKYTGELFF,TRBJ2-2,TRBV20-1,few,-
TGTGCCAGCAGCGTAGCTGACGGGCGGGATCAGCCCCAGCATTTT,CASSVADGRDQPQHF,TRBJ1-5,TRBV9,-,-